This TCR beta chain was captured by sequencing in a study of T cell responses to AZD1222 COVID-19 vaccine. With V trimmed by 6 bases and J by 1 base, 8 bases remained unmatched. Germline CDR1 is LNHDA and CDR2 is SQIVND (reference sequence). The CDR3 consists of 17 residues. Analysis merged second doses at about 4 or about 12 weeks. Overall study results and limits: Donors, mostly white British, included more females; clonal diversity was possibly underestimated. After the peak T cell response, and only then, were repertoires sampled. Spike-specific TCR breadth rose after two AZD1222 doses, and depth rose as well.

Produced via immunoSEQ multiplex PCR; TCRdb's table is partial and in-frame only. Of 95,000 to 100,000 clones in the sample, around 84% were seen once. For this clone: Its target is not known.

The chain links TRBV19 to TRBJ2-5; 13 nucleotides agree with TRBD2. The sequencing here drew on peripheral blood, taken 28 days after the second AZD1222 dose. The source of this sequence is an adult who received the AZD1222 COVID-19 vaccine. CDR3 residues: CASRPGGTSGTQETQYF. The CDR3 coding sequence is TGTGCCAGTAGGCCAGGCGGGACTAGCGGGACCCAAGAGACCCAGTACTTC. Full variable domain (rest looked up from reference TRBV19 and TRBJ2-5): DGGITQSPKYLFRKEGQNVTLSCEQNLNHDAMYWYRQDPGQGLRLIYYSQIVNDFQKGDIAEGYSVSREKKESFPLTVTSAQKNPTAFYLCASRPGGTSGTQETQYFGPGTRLLVL.